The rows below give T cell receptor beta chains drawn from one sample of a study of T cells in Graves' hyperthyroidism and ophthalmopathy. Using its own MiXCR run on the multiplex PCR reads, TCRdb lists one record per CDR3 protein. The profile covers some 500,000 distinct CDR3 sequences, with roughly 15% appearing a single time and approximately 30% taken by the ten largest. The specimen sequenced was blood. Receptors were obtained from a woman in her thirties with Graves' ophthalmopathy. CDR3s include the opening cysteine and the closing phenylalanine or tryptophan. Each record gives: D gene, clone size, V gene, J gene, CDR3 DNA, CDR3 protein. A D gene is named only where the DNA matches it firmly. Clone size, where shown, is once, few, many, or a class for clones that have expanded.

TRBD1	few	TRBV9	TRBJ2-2	TGTGCCAGCAGCGTAGGTGTCAGGGGGCGAAACGGGGAGCTGTTTTTT	CASSVGVRGRNGELFF
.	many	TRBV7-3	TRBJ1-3	TGTGCCAGCAGCTTAAACGGTCCGGGAAACACCATATATTTT	CASSLNGPGNTIYF
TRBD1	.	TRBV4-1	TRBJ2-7	TGCGCCAGCAGTACTGCCGGGACAGGGACCTACGAGCAGTACTTC	CASSTAGTGTYEQYF
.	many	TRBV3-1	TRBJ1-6	TGTGCCAGCAGCCAAGCAGGCAGGGGTAATTCACCCCTCCACTTT	CASSQAGRGNSPLHF
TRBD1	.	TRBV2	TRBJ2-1	TGTGCCGGCAGCTCCCGGACAGGCGCCTACAATGAGCAGTTCTTC	CAGSSRTGAYNEQFF
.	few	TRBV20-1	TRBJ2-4	TGCAGTGCTAGTTATCCCCCTCGGGGGAGATGGGTCAAAAACATTCAGTACTTC	CSASYPPRGRWVKNIQYF
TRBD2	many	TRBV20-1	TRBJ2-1	TGCAGTGCTAGCTTTATTAGCGGGAGGGCCCTATCCTACAATGAGCAGTTCTTC	CSASFISGRALSYNEQFF
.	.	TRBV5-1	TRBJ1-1	TGCGCCAGCAGCTTGGGCCGGGTGAACACTGAAGCTTTCTTT	CASSLGRVNTEAFF
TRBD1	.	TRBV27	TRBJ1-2	TGTGCCAGCAGTTCCAGTCCGACAGGGCTACCTTACGGCTACACCTTC	CASSSSPTGLPYGYTF
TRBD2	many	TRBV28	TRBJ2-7	TGTGCCAGCATCGAGGGAGGGCCGGCTAGGGAGGGCGAGCAGTACTTC	CASIEGGPAREGEQYF
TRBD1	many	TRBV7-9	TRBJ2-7	TGTGCCAGCAGCTTACCGACAGGGGGCGAGCAGTACTTC	CASSLPTGGEQYF
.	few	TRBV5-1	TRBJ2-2	TGCGCCAGCAGCTTGAATCCAGGGTACATCGGGGAGCTGTTTTTT	CASSLNPGYIGELFF
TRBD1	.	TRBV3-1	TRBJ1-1	TGTGCCAGCAGCCAAGCGGACAGGGTTAACACTGAAGCTTTCTTT	CASSQADRVNTEAFF
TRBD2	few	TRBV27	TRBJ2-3	TGTGCCAGCAGTCCTCCTAGCGGGAGGGCCCCAGATACGCAGTATTTT	CASSPPSGRAPDTQYF
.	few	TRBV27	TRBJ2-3	TGTGCCAGCAGGGAGGAGGGTACGCAGTATTTT	CASREEGTQYF
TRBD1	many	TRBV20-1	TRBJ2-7	TGCAGTGCTTGGGGACAGCGTGAGTACGAGCAGTACTTC	CSAWGQREYEQYF
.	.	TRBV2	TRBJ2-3	TGTGCCAGCGGATCAGATACGCAGTATTTT	CASGSDTQYF
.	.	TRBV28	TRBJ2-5	TGTGCCAGCAGTTTATCGGCGGGATCCTGGGCGGAGGCCCAGTACTTC	CASSLSAGSWAEAQYF
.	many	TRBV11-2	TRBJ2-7	TGTGCCAGCAGCGTCCCTGGACCCACGGGCGAGCAGTACTTC	CASSVPGPTGEQYF
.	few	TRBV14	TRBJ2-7	TGTGCCAGCAGCCAGGGACCCGAGCAGTACTTC	CASSQGPEQYF
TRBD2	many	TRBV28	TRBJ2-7	TGTGCCAGCAGTTTATCCCAACTAGCGGGAGTGTTTAGGCCCAAGGACTACGAGCAGTACTTC	CASSLSQLAGVFRPKDYEQYF
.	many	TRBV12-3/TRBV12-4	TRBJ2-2	TGTGCCAGCAGTGGGGTCCGGGGGCAAGGCGGGGAGCTGTTTTTT	CASSGVRGQGGELFF
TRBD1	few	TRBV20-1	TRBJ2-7	TGCAGTGCTTCAATCACAGGGGGTCAAACGTACGAGCAGTACTTC	CSASITGGQTYEQYF
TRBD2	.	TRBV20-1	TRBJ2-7	TGCAGTGCTTGGCGGGACTACTACGAGCAGTACTTC	CSAWRDYYEQYF
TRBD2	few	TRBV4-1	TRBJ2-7	TGCGCCAGCAGCCCTGGACTAGCGGGAGGTTACTACGAGCAGTACTTC	CASSPGLAGGYYEQYF
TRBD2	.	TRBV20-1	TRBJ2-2	TGCAGTGCTGCGCGGGAGGGCGGGGAGCTGTTTTTT	CSAAREGGELFF
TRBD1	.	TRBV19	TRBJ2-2	TGTGCCAGTAGTGATGGGTTTTGGGACAGGGGTATCGGCGGGGAGCTGTTTTTT	CASSDGFWDRGIGGELFF
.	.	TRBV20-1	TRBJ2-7	TGCAGTGCTTTGGGGCCTTTTGGCTCCTACGAGCAGTACTTC	CSALGPFGSYEQYF
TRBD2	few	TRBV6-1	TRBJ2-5	TGTGCCAGCAGAGGACTAGCGGGGGAAGAGACCCAGTACTTC	CASRGLAGEETQYF
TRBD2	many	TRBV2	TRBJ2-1	TGTGCCAGCAACCGGGAGGGTACCTACAATGAGCAGTTCTTC	CASNREGTYNEQFF
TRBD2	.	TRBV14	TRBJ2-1	TGTGCCAGCAGCTTGGGACTAGAGATAACTAACCATGAGCAGTTCTTC	CASSLGLEITNHEQFF